A selection of T cell receptor beta chains follows, all from one sample in a study of blood T cell repertoires in COVID-19. The method was immunoSEQ multiplex PCR; TCRdb's version includes in-frame clones alone and lacks a portion of them. The sample consists of 120,000 to 150,000 clones, around 90% of them appearing once. Sequencing input: peripheral blood. Receptors were obtained from a woman in her fifties or sixties with acute or convalescent COVID-19. CDR3s include the opening cysteine and the closing phenylalanine or tryptophan. The order of the fields is CDR3 protein, CDR3 DNA, D gene, V gene, clone size, J gene, CDR3 length. A D gene is named only where the DNA matches it firmly. Some rows have no size entry. The others give once, few or many, or a class for an expanded clone.

CASSLGQGGDIQYF TGTGCCAGCAGCTTGGGGCAGGGTGGGGACATTCAGTACTTC - TRBV11-3 - TRBJ2-4 14
CAWSGRAMNTEAFF TGTGCCTGGAGTGGCAGGGCCATGAACACTGAAGCTTTCTTT - TRBV30 - TRBJ1-1 14
CASKGLSGRAGEQFF TGTGCCAGTAAGGGCCTTAGCGGGAGGGCGGGTGAGCAGTTCTTC TRBD2 TRBV19 - TRBJ2-1 15
CAWSSGVTDTQYF TGTGCCTGGAGTTCAGGGGTCACAGATACGCAGTATTTT - TRBV30 - TRBJ2-3 13
CASSLSYRELFF TGCGCCAGCAGCCTATCATACAGGGAGCTGTTTTTT - TRBV5-1 - TRBJ2-2 12
CSVELSGRALVGEQFF TGCAGCGTTGAACTTAGCGGGAGGGCTTTAGTTGGTGAGCAGTTCTTC TRBD2 TRBV29-1 - TRBJ2-1 16
CASSQAYGGRGSTEAFF TGTGCCAGCAGCCAAGCATATGGGGGCAGGGGGTCCACTGAAGCTTTCTTT TRBD1 TRBV3-1/TRBV3-2 once TRBJ1-1 17
CASSATGRGYNEQFF TGTGCCAGCAGCGCAACAGGCAGGGGCTACAATGAGCAGTTCTTC - TRBV9 - TRBJ2-1 15
CASIPTVRGTDTQYF TGTGCCAGTATCCCCACAGTGAGGGGCACAGATACGCAGTATTTT - TRBV19 - TRBJ2-3 15
CAISDGGQGVPKNIQYF TGTGCCATCAGTGATGGGGGACAGGGGGTACCCAAAAACATTCAGTACTTC TRBD1 TRBV10-3 - TRBJ2-4 17
CASSPSGRFSLATDTQYF TGCGCCAGCAGCCCTAGCGGGAGGTTCTCGTTGGCAACAGATACGCAGTATTTT TRBD2 TRBV5-1 - TRBJ2-3 18
CASSLGGQGVDEQYF TGTGCCAGCAGCTTGGGCGGACAGGGTGTCGACGAGCAGTACTTC TRBD1 TRBV7-9 - TRBJ2-7 15
CSASIRRNTEAFF TGCAGTGCTAGTATTAGAAGGAACACTGAAGCTTTCTTT - TRBV20-1 - TRBJ1-1 13
CASSLTSGMYNSPLHF TGTGCCAGCAGCTTGACTTCCGGGATGTATAATTCACCCCTCCACTTT - TRBV5-4 - TRBJ1-6 16
CASSLAQGAGNSPLHF TGTGCCAGCAGCTTAGCGCAAGGGGCAGGTAATTCACCCCTCCACTTT - TRBV7-6 - TRBJ1-6 16
CASSLRRTGDNSPLHF TGTGCCAGCAGCTTACGACGGACGGGAGATAATTCACCCCTCCACTTT - TRBV7-8 - TRBJ1-6 16
CASSQVGQTFTEAFF TGTGCCAGCAGCCAAGTTGGACAGACTTTCACTGAAGCTTTCTTT - TRBV3-1/TRBV3-2 - TRBJ1-1 15
CSVSVGGEGEKLFF TGCAGCGTGTCTGTAGGAGGGGAAGGGGAAAAACTGTTTTTT - TRBV29-1 - TRBJ1-4 14
CATSRFKREEQFF TGTGCCACCAGTAGATTTAAGCGGGAGGAGCAGTTCTTC TRBD2 TRBV24-1 - TRBJ2-1 13
CASSESQEGTEAFF TGTGCCAGCAGTGAATCCCAGGAGGGCACTGAAGCTTTCTTT - TRBV6-1 - TRBJ1-1 14
CASSLLGAEAFF TGTGCCAGCAGCTTGCTAGGGGCGGAAGCTTTCTTT - TRBV7-3 - TRBJ1-1 12
CAGGGDIFYEQYF TGTGCCGGCGGGGGGGACATTTTCTACGAGCAGTACTTC TRBD2 TRBV7-9 - TRBJ2-7 13
CASSVQGWDNQPQHF TGTGCCAGCAGCGTGCAGGGCTGGGATAATCAGCCCCAGCATTTT - TRBV9 - TRBJ1-5 15
CATGSGVRSNQPQHF TGTGCCACGGGTTCGGGGGTAAGGAGCAATCAGCCCCAGCATTTT - TRBV19 - TRBJ1-5 15
CASSLSSSYPHF TGTGCCAGCAGTTTATCCTCCTCCTACCCCCACTTC - TRBV28 - TRBJ2-7 12
CASSYVYTGELFF TGTGCCAGCAGTTATGTATACACCGGGGAGCTGTTTTTT - TRBV6-6 - TRBJ2-2 13
CAISPGLNTSYGYTF TGTGCCATCAGTCCGGGTCTTAATACTAGCTATGGCTACACCTTC - TRBV10-3 - TRBJ1-2 15
CASSLGGVLYNSPLHF TGTGCCAGCAGCCTGGGGGGAGTATTATATAATTCACCCCTCCACTTT - TRBV5-5 - TRBJ1-6 16
CASSLDRLAGVGEQYF TGTGCCAGCAGCTTAGATAGGCTAGCGGGAGTAGGAGAGCAGTACTTC TRBD2 TRBV7-9 - TRBJ2-7 16